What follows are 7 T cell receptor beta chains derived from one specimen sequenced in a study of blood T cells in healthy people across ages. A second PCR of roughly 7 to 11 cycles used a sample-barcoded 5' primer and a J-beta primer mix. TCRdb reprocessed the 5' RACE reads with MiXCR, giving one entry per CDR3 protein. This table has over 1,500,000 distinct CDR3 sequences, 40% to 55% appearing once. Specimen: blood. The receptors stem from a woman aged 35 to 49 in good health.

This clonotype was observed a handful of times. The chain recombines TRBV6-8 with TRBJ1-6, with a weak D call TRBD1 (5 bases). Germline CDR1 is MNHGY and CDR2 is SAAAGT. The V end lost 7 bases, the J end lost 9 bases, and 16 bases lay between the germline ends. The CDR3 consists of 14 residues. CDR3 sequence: CASIGKAGSSPLHF. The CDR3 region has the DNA TGTGCCAGCATCGGTAAGGCAGGGTCTTCACCCCTCCACTTT.

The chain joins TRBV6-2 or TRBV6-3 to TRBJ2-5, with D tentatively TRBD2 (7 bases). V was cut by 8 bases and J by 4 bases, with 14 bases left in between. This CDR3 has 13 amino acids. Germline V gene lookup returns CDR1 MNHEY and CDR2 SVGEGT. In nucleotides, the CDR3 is TGTGCCAGCGTTGGGGGGGCTCCAGAGACCCAGTACTTC. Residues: CASVGGAPETQYF.

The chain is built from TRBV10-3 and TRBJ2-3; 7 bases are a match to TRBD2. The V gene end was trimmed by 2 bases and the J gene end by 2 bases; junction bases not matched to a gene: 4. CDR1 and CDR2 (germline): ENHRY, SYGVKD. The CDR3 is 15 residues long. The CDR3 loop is CAISERAGTTDTQYF. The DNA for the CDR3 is TGTGCCATCAGTGAGCGAGCGGGGACCACAGATACGCAGTATTTT.

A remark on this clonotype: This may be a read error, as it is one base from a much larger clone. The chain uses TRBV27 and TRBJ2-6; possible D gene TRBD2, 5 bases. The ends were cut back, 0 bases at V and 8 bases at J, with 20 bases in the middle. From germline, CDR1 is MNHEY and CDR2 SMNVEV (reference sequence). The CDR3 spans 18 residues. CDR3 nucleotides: TGTGCCAGCAGTTTATCTGGTGCTAGCTCCTCCGGGACCAACGTCCTGACTTTC. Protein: CASSLSGASSSGTNVLTF.

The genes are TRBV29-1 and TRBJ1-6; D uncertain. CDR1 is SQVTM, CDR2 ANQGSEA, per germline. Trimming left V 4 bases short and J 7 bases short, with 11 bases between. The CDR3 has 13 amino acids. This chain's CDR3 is CSVGHDPNSPLHF. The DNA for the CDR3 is TGCAGCGTTGGTCACGACCCAAATTCACCCCTCCACTTT. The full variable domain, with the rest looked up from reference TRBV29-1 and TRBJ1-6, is SAVISQKPSRDICQRGTSLTIQCQVDSQVTMMFWYRQQPGQSLTLIATANQGSEATYESGFVIDKFPISRPNLTFSTLTVSNMSPEDSSIYLCSVGHDPNSPLHFGNGTRLTVT.

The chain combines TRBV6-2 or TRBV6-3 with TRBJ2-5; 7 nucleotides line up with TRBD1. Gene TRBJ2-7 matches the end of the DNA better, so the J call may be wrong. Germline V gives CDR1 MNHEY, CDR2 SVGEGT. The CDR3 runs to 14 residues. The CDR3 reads CASRERGGRYEQYF. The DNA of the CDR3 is TGTGCCAGCAGGGAGAGAGGGGGCAGGTACGAGCAGTACTTC.

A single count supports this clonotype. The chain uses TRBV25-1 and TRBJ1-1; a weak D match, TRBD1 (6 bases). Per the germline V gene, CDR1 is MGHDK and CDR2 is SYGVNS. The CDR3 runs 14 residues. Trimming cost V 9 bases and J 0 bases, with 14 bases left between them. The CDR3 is CASRKQGMNTEAFF. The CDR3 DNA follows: TGTGCCAGTAGAAAACAGGGCATGAACACTGAAGCTTTCTTT.